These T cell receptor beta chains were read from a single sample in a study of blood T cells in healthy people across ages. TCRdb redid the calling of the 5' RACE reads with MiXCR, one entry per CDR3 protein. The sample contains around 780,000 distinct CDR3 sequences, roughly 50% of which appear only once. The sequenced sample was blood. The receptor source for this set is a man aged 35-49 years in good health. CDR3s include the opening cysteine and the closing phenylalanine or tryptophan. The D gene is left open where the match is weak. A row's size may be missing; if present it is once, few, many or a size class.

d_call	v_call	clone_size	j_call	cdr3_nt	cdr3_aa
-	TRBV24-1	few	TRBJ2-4	TGTGCCACCAGTGAGGCCGGGGAAGGAAACATTCAGTACTTC	CATSEAGEGNIQYF
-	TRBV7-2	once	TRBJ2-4	TGTGCCAGCAGCCTGAGTGGAGGGGGCAAAAACATTCAGTACTTC	CASSLSGGGKNIQYF
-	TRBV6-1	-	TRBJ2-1	TGTGCCAGCAGTGAAAGTTTCGGAGAGACCCAGTTCTTC	CASSESFGETQFF
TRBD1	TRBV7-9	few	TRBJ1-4	TGTGCCAGCAGCCCGACTGACAGGGGACGTGCAACTAATGAAAAACTGTTTTTT	CASSPTDRGRATNEKLFF
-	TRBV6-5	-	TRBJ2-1	TGTGCCAGCAAGTTCGCGGGGTCAAATGAGCAGTTCTTC	CASKFAGSNEQFF
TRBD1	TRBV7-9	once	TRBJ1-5	TGTGCCAGCAGCTCCGCAGGGGGCGGCAATCAGCCCCAGCATTTT	CASSSAGGGNQPQHF
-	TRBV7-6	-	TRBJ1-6	TGTGCCAGCAGCTTGGGTAATATGGATTCACCCCTCCACTTT	CASSLGNMDSPLHF
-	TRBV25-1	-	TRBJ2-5	TGTGCCAGCAGCCCTAACGTCCGGGAGCAGTACTTC	CASSPNVREQYF
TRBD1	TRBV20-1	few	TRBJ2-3	TGCAGTGCGAATAACAGGGGGCGAGAGACAGATACGCAGTATTTT	CSANNRGRETDTQYF
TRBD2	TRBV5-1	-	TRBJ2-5	TGCGCCAGCGGTATAGCGGGAGGAGCGGAGACCCAGTACTTC	CASGIAGGAETQYF
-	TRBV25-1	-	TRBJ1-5	TGTGCCAGCAGTGTCACAGGGTCCAGGCAGCCCCAGCATTTT	CASSVTGSRQPQHF
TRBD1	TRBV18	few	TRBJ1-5	TGTGCCAGCTCGCTATGGACAGGGTCTAGCAATCAGCCCCAGCATTTT	CASSLWTGSSNQPQHF
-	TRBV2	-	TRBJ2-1	TGTGCCAGCAGTGTACGTGACAGGACATTCAATGAGCAGTTCTTC	CASSVRDRTFNEQFF
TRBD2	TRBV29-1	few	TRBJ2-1	TGCAGCGTTGCGGCGGGAGTAGACAATGAGCAGTTCTTC	CSVAAGVDNEQFF
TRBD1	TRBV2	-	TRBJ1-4	TGTGCCAGCAAACCGGGACAGAACTATGAAAAACTGTTTTTT	CASKPGQNYEKLFF
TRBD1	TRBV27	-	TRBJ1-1	TGTGCCAGCGGCTCCCAATCAGGGGGGAACACTGAAGCTTTCTTT	CASGSQSGGNTEAFF
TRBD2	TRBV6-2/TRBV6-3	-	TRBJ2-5	TGTGCCAGCAGAACCGGACTAGCGGGAGAGACCCAGTACTTC	CASRTGLAGETQYF
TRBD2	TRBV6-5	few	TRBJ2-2	TGTGCCAGCAGTTCACCCCCACTAGCGGGAGAGCTGTTTTTT	CASSSPPLAGELFF
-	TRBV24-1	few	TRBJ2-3	TGTGCCACCAGTGAACCCCAGGGATTTACAGATACGCAGTATTTT	CATSEPQGFTDTQYF
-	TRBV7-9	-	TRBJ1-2	TGTGCTAGCAGCTTGGCGGACAGAAGCTCCTATGGCTACACCTTC	CASSLADRSSYGYTF
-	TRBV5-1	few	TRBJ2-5	TGCGCCAGCAGCTTGTCGGTTGGCGGGTTTCAAGAGACCCAGTACTTC	CASSLSVGGFQETQYF
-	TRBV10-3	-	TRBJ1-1	TGTGCCATCAGGGACAGCCTGAACACTGAAGCTTTCTTT	CAIRDSLNTEAFF
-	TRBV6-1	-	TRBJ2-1	TGTGCCAGCAGTGGCCTCCCCCGGGGTGAGCAGTTCTTC	CASSGLPRGEQFF
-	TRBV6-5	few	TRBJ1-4	TGTGCCAGCAGTTCTCACCTCGGAACTATAAATGAAAAACTGTTTTTT	CASSSHLGTINEKLFF
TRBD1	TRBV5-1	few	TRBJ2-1	TGCGCCAGCAGCCCTGCGGGACAGGGCTACAATGAGCAGTTCTTC	CASSPAGQGYNEQFF
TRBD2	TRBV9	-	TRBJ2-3	TGTGCCAGCAGCCCTAGCGGGAGCTCCGGATCCACAGATACGCAGTATTTT	CASSPSGSSGSTDTQYF
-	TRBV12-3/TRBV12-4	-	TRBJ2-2	TGTGCCAGCAGTTTTTTACGAACGAACACCGGGGAGCTGTTTTTT	CASSFLRTNTGELFF
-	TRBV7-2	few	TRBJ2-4	TGTGCCAGCAGCGCCCGGCTGAGGAACATTCAGTACTTC	CASSARLRNIQYF
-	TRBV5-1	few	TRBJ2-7	TGCGCCAGCAGCCAGGATGGTGTCCCAGGGAGCGAGCAGTACTTC	CASSQDGVPGSEQYF
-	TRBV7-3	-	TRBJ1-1	TGTGCCAGCAGCCTTGGGGGGGATAATGCTGAAGCTTTCTTT	CASSLGGDNAEAFF
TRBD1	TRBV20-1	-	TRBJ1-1	TGCAGTGCCAGGGGGAGAGGGGAACGCCGGGAAGCTTTCTTT	CSARGRGERREAFF
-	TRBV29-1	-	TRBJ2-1	TGCAGCGCCTCTAAGGGGGTAGGGAGTTACAATGAGCAGTTCTTC	CSASKGVGSYNEQFF
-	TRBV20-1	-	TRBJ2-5	TGCAGTGCTAGAGGACCTAGGGAAGAGACCCAGTACTTC	CSARGPREETQYF
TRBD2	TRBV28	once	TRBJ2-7	TGTGCCAGCAGTCTGTCGCGGGGGGGCCGCGATGAGCAGTACTTC	CASSLSRGGRDEQYF
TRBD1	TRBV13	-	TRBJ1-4	TGTGCCAGCGCAGAGACAGGGGATGAAAAACTGTTTTTT	CASAETGDEKLFF
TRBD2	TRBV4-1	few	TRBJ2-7	TGCGCCAGCAGCGGCGTGGCGGGAGGGCCACATGAGCAGTACTTC	CASSGVAGGPHEQYF
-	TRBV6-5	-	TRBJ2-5	TGTGCCAGCAGTTATTCAGAGGGAGAGACCCAGTACTTC	CASSYSEGETQYF
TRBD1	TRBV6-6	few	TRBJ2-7	TGTGCCAGCAGTCACCGGGACAGGGCGTACGAGCAGTACTTC	CASSHRDRAYEQYF
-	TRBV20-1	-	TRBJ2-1	TGCAGTGCTAGATCCGTTCCCACCCGCGTTGCGGGAAATTACAATGAGCAGTTCTTC	CSARSVPTRVAGNYNEQFF
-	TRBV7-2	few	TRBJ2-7	TGTGCCAGCAGCTTAGTGTCCGTCGGGATGTCCGAGCAGTACTTC	CASSLVSVGMSEQYF
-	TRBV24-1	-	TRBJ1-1	TGTGCCACCAGTGATGGGGGAGTGAACACTGAAGCTTTCTTT	CATSDGGVNTEAFF
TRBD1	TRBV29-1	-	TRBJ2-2	TGCAGCGTTTCCGCCGGGACAGGGACGGCCGGGGAGCTGTTTTTT	CSVSAGTGTAGELFF
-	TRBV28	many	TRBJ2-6	TGTGCCAGTACTGGGGCCAACGTCCTGACTTTC	CASTGANVLTF
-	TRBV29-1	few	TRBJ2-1	TGCAGCCTCCTATATCGGGCCCAGGAATACAATGAGCAGTTCTTC	CSLLYRAQEYNEQFF
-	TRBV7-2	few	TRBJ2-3	TGTGCCAGCAGCTTTCAGGACAGTTTAGATACGCAGTATTTT	CASSFQDSLDTQYF
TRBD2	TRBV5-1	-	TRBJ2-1	TGCGCCAGCAGCTTTCCGGGACTAGCGGACAATGAGCAGTTCTTC	CASSFPGLADNEQFF
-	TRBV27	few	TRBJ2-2	TGTGCCAGCAGTTTTGAGGGGACCGGGGAGCTGTTTTTT	CASSFEGTGELFF
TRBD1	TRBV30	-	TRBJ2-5	TGTGCCTGGAGTCCACCGGGGACAGTAGAGACCCAGTACTTC	CAWSPPGTVETQYF
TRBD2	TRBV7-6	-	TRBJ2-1	TGTGCCAGCAGCCCCCGACTAGCCTCACGAACCTACAATGAGCAGTTCTTC	CASSPRLASRTYNEQFF
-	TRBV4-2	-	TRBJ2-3	TGTGCCAGCAGCCAAGTTAAGGGGGGGACCAGCACAGATACGCAGTATTTT	CASSQVKGGTSTDTQYF
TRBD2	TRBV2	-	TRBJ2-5	TGTGCCAGCGGACTAGCGGGGGGGTCGGAGACCCAGTACTTC	CASGLAGGSETQYF
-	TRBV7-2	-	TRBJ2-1	TGTGCCAGCACCCTAATGGGGGGTCCCTCCTACAATGAGCAGTTCTTC	CASTLMGGPSYNEQFF
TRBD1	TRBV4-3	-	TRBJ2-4	TGCGCCAGCAGCCTGGGGGACAGGGGTTCAAACATTCAGTACTTC	CASSLGDRGSNIQYF
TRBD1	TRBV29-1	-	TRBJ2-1	TGCAGCGTGGCCTGGGACAGGTACTACAATGAGCAGTTCTTC	CSVAWDRYYNEQFF
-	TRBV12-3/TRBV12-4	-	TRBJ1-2	TGTGCCAGCAGCCGGGGAGCGGATGGCTACACCTTC	CASSRGADGYTF
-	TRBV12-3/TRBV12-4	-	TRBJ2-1	TGTGCCAGCAGTTTGGGCGTTGCGACGCAGTTCTTC	CASSLGVATQFF
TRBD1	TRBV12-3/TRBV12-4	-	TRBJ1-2	TGTGCCAGCAGGCCACCCGGGACAGGGGCGTACTATGGCTACACCTTC	CASRPPGTGAYYGYTF
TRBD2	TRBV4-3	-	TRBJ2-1	TGCGCCAGCAGCCCGGGACTAGTGAGCTCCTACAATGAGCAGTTCTTC	CASSPGLVSSYNEQFF
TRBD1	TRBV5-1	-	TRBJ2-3	TGCGCCAGCAGCTTGGCCCGGACAGGGGGGACAGATACGCAGTATTTT	CASSLARTGGTDTQYF